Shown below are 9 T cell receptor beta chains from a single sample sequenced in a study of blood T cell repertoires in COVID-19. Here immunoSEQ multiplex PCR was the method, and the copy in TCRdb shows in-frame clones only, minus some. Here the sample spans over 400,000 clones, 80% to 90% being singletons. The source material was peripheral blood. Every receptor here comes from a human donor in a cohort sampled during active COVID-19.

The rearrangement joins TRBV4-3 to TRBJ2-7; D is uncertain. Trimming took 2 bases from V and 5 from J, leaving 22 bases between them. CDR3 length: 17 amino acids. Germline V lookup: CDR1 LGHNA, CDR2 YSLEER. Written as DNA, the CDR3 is TGCGCCAGCAGCCAATCCCCTACCCTGGCGGCGACTGACGAGCAGTACTTC. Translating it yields CASSQSPTLAATDEQYF.

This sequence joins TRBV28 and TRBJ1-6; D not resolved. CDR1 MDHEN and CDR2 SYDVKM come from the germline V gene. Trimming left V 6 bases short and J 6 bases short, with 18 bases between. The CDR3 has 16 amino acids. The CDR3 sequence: CASSYSLEPPNSPLHF. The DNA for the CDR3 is TGTGCCAGCAGCTACTCCCTCGAGCCCCCTAATTCACCCCTCCACTTT.

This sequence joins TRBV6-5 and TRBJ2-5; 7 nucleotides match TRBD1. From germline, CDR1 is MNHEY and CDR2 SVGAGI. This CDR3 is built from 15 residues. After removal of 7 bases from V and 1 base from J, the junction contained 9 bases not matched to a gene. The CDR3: CASINFRDSQETQYF. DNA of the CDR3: TGTGCCAGCATAAATTTCCGGGACAGCCAAGAGACCCAGTACTTC.

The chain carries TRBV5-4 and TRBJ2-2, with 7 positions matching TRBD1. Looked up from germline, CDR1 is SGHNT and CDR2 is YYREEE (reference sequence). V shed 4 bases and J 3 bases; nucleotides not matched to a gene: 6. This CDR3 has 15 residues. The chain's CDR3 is CASSPIQGYTGELFF. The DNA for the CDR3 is TGTGCCAGCAGCCCGATACAGGGGTACACCGGGGAGCTGTTTTTT.

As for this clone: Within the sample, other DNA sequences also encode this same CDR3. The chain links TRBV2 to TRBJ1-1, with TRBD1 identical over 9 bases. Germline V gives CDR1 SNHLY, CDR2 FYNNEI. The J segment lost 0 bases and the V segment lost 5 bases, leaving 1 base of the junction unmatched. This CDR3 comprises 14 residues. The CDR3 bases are TGTGCCAGCAGTTACAGGGGGCTGAACACTGAAGCTTTCTTT. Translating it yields CASSYRGLNTEAFF.

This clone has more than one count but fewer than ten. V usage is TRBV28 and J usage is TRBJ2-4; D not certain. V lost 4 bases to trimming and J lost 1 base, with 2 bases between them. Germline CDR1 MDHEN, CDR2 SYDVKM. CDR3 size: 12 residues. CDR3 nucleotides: TGTGCCAGCAGTTCGGCCAAAAACATTCAGTACTTC. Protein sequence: CASSSAKNIQYF.

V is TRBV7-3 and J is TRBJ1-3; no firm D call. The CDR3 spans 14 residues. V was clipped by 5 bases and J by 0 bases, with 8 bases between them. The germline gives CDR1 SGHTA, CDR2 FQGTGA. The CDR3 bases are TGTGCCAGCAGCATACAGAGCTCTGGAAACACCATATATTTT. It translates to CASSIQSSGNTIYF.

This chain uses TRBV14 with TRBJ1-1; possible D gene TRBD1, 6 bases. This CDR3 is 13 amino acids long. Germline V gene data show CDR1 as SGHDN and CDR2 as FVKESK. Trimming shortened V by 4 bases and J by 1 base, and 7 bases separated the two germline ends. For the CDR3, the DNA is TGTGCCAGCAGCCGAGGGGGGAACACTGAAGCTTTCTTT. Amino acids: CASSRGGNTEAFF. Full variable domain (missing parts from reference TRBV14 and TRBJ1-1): EAGVTQFPSHSVIEKGQTVTLRCDPISGHDNLYWYRRVMGKEIKFLLHFVKESKQDESGMPNNRFLAERTGGTYSTLKVQPAELEDSGVYFCASSRGGNTEAFFGQGTRLTVV.

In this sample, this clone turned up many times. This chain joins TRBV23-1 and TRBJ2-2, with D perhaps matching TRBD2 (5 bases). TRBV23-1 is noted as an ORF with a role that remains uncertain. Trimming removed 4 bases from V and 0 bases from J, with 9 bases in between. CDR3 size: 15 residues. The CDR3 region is CASSPPSPNTGELFF. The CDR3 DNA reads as TGCGCCAGCAGTCCCCCTAGCCCGAACACCGGGGAGCTGTTTTTT.